What follows describes a single T cell receptor (beta chain). The antigen remains unidentified. Germline CDR1 and CDR2: SGHVS and FQNEAQ. J lost 6 bases, V lost 5 bases, and 11 bases had no gene match. The CDR3 is 15 amino acids. The data were taken from a study of T cell repertoires in cytomegalovirus infection. Study-level background: The authors relied on CMV epitopes, both recently identified HLA-C-restricted and well-studied HLA-B-restricted. Study results and limitations: Across the ex vivo response, the dominant clonotypes were HLA-C-restricted CMV-specific TCR beta clonotypes. Carriers of CMV and the relevant HLA type were discriminated by public TCR beta frequency.

TCRdb reprocessed the reads with MiXCR, giving one entry per CDR3 protein. The sample has around 430,000 distinct CDR3 sequences; about 39% are singletons. The clonotype comes from a human donor in good health (CMV status not recorded). Some clones in this sample may be carry-over from other donors' samples. The sample consisted of cultured PBMCs, taken from culture after CMV antigen stimulation. V and J are TRBV7-8 and TRBJ2-7; 9 bases match TRBD2. CDR3 nucleotides: TGTGCCAGCAGCCGTACGGCTAGCGGGGAGTTCGAGCAGTACTTC. It specifies CASSRTASGEFEQYF.